These 14 T cell receptor beta chains came from one sample sequenced in a study of beta chain features in type 1 diabetes. The authors reverse transcribed all of the isolated RNA, so sequencing captured expressed TCRB transcripts. Using immunoSEQ multiplex PCR, the repertoire was profiled, and TCRdb retains in-frame clones only, with some absent. The profile covers under 450,000 clones, with about 14% appearing a single time and roughly 0.038% taken by the ten largest. Input material: naive CD4+ T cells from blood. The receptors come from a young man in good health.

This clone occurred a few times. The gene calls are TRBV7-9 and TRBJ2-7, with 7 bases that match TRBD1. The CDR3 runs to 16 residues. CDR1 and CDR2 from the germline V gene are SEHNR and FQNEAQ (reference sequence). Trimming took 5 bases from V and 6 from J; bases not matched to a gene: 16. DNA for the CDR3: TGTGCCAGCAGCCCTACTGGGGACAGCCACCTAAGCGAGCAGTACGTC. This sequence encodes CASSPTGDSHLSEQYV.

This clone has a handful of counts. This chain uses TRBV27 with TRBJ2-7; 9 bases are shared with TRBD2. The CDR3 has 16 amino acids. The germline V gene encodes CDR1 MNHEY and CDR2 SMNVEV (reference sequence). Trimming took 2 bases from V and 3 from J; bases not matched to a gene: 8. The CDR3 spells CASSLAGGREGYEQYF. The CDR3, as DNA: TGTGCCAGCAGTTTAGCGGGAGGGCGCGAGGGCTACGAGCAGTACTTC.

This clone was seen more than once but under ten times. The chain links TRBV27 to TRBJ2-7; D tentatively fits TRBD1 or TRBD2 (5 bases each). CDR3 length: 16 residues. V was clipped by 5 bases and J by 7 bases, with 24 bases between them. The germline gives CDR1 MNHEY, CDR2 SMNVEV (reference sequence). Written as DNA, the CDR3 is TGTGCCAGCAGTCCTCGCCCCGTCCGGGGCAGAAATGAGCAGTACTTC. It codes for CASSPRPVRGRNEQYF.

The V and J genes are TRBV29-1 and TRBJ2-5, with D possibly TRBD2 on 6 matching bases. Trimming removed 7 bases from V and 3 bases from J, with 15 bases in between. Germline CDR1 reads SQVTM; CDR2 reads ANQGSEA. The CDR3 is made up of 13 amino acids. CDR3 residues: CSALQAGKETQYF. The CDR3 nucleotides read TGCAGCGCGTTGCAAGCGGGTAAAGAGACCCAGTACTTC.

In its sample, this clone was seen a few times. The V call is TRBV7-9, the J call TRBJ2-1; 7 bases are a match to TRBD2. The germline V gene encodes CDR1 SEHNR and CDR2 FQNEAQ (reference sequence). The CDR3 extends over 14 amino acids. With V trimmed by 2 bases and J by 7 bases, 5 bases remained unmatched. CDR3 sequence: CASSLTAGRNEQFF. The CDR3 DNA follows: TGTGCCAGCAGCTTAACAGCGGGAAGGAATGAGCAGTTCTTC.

The chain links TRBV4-3 to TRBJ1-2, with a possible D match to TRBD1 (6 bases). CDR1 and CDR2 from the germline V gene are LGHNA and YSLEER. V lost 4 bases to trimming and J lost 6 bases, with 12 bases between them. The CDR3 has 13 amino acids. DNA for the CDR3: TGCGCCAGCAGCCGGCTACAGGGAGATGGCTACACCTTC. Protein product: CASSRLQGDGYTF.

There are a few counts of this clone. The chain is built from TRBV30 and TRBJ1-5, with D possibly being TRBD1 (5 bases). The CDR3 covers 13 residues. V was clipped by 2 bases and J by 5 bases, with 10 bases between them. Germline CDR1 reads GTSNPN; CDR2 reads SVGIG (reference sequence). The CDR3 nucleotides read TGTGCCTGGAGTTCATCAGGGCATCAGCCCCAGCATTTT. As protein: CAWSSSGHQPQHF.

About this clone: A read error may produce the germline difference seen at one junction end. This chain connects TRBV19 to TRBJ1-5; 11 positions agree with TRBD1. Per germline, CDR1 LNHDA and CDR2 SQIVND (reference sequence). The CDR3 extends over 17 amino acids. The CDR3 nucleotides read TGTGCCAGTAGTATGGACAGGGGGCGTATGGGCAACCAGCCCCAGCATTTT. Its protein is CASSMDRGRMGNQPQHF.

This clone is a singleton in its sample. This sequence joins TRBV7-3 and TRBJ2-7, with D possibly matching TRBD2 (5 bases). Germline-derived CDR1 and CDR2 are SGHTA and FQGTGA. There are 15 residues in the CDR3. The germline V and J ends were trimmed by 5 bases and 2 bases, with 16 bases remaining between them. CDR3 sequence reads: CASSHGGPTAYEQYV. DNA of the CDR3: TGTGCCAGCAGCCATGGAGGCCCCACCGCCTACGAGCAGTACGTC.

The V call is TRBV9, the J call TRBJ2-3, with 9 bases fitting TRBD1. V shed 0 bases, J shed 2 bases, and the junction held 4 bases outside the gene matches. The CDR3 is made up of 16 amino acids. Germline CDR1 reads SGDLS; CDR2 reads YYNGEE. The CDR3 coding sequence is TGTGCCAGCAGCGTAGGGGACAGGGAATTCACAGATACGCAGTATTTT. Translating it yields CASSVGDREFTDTQYF.

The genes are TRBV29-1 and TRBJ1-2; D not certain. This CDR3 is built from 12 residues. CDR1 is SQVTM, CDR2 ANQGSEA, per germline. The V end was cut by 5 bases, the J end by 5 bases, with 12 bases between. The DNA for the CDR3 is TGCAGCGTTCTGGAGACCGCTTATGGCTACACCTTC. This encodes CSVLETAYGYTF.

V is TRBV7-7 and J is TRBJ2-5, with 10 bases identical to TRBD2. The length of the CDR3 is 16 residues. J lost 5 bases, V lost 2 bases, and 8 bases had no gene match. Germline lookup yields CDR1 SSHAT and CDR2 FNYEAQ (reference sequence). The CDR3 nucleotides read TGTGCCAGCAGCTTAATCAGCGGGGGGGCCGTGGAGACCCAGTACTTC. Translated: CASSLISGGAVETQYF.

The J gene is TRBJ1-4, the V gene TRBV4-3, with D unclear. Trimming removed 0 bases from V and 8 bases from J, with 13 bases in between. This CDR3 region has 15 residues. The V gene's germline CDR1 is LGHNA and CDR2 YSLEER. CDR3 protein: CASSQDRRRREKLFF. CDR3 nucleotides: TGCGCCAGCAGCCAAGACAGGAGGCGTCGAGAAAAACTGTTTTTT.

The chain uses TRBV5-4 and TRBJ2-3; no clear D gene. The length of the CDR3 is 11 residues. Germline CDR1 is SGHNT and CDR2 is YYREEE (reference sequence). Trimming shortened V by 3 bases and J by 5 bases, and 4 bases separated the two germline ends. The CDR3 nucleotides read TGTGCCAGCAGCTCGAAAGATACGCAGTATTTT. It yields the protein CASSSKDTQYF.